This T cell receptor beta chain stems from a study of T cell repertoires in cytomegalovirus infection. Whole-study context: It was the public TCR beta signatures that indicated both CMV infection and matching HLA type. Study-wide results and limits: Identification of carriers of CMV plus the relevant HLA was achieved through cumulative public TCR beta family frequency.

MiXCR was run by TCRdb on the reads, yielding one entry per CDR3 protein. The table includes about 500,000 distinct CDR3 sequences, 30% to 40% detected once. The V segment lost 10 bases and the J segment 2 bases; nucleotides outside the gene matches: 7. The CDR3 contains 13 residues. Comment on this clonotype: The antigen is undetermined.

The rearrangement links TRBV12-3 or TRBV12-4 to TRBJ1-1, with 7 bases fitting TRBD1. The clonotype originates from a human donor in good health (CMV status not recorded). Some clones in this sample may be carry-over from other donors' samples. The sequences come from cultured PBMCs, collected from culture after CMV antigen stimulation. The CDR3 bases are TGTGCCAACAGCAGACAGGGAAACACTGAAGCTTTCTTT. It translates to CANSRQGNTEAFF.